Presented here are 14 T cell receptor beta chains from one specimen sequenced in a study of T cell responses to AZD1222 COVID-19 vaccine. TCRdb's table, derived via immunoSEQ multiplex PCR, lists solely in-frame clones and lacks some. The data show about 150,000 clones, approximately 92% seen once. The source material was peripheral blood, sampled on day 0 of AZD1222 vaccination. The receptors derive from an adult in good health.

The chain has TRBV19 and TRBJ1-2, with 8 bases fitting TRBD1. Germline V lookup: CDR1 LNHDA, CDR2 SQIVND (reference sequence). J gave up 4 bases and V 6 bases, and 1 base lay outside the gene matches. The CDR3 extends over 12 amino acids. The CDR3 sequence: CASRQGGYGYTF. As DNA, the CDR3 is TGTGCCAGTAGACAGGGGGGCTATGGCTACACCTTC. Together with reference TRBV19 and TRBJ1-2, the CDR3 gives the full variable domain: DGGITQSPKYLFRKEGQNVTLSCEQNLNHDAMYWYRQDPGQGLRLIYYSQIVNDFQKGDIAEGYSVSREKKESFPLTVTSAQKNPTAFYLCASRQGGYGYTFGSGTRLTVV.

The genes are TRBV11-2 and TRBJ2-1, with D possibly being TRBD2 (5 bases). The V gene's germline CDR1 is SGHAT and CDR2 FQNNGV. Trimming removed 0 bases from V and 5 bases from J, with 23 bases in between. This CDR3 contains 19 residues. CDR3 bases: TGTGCCAGCAGCTTAGATTCGATACAAACGGGGAGACTCAACAATGAGCAGTTCTTC. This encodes CASSLDSIQTGRLNNEQFF.

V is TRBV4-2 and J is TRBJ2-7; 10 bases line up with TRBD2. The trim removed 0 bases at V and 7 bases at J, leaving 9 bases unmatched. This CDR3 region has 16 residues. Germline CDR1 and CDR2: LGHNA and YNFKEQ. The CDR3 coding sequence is TGTGCCAGCAGCCAAGATGTAGCGGGAGGATTAGGGGAGCAGTACTTC. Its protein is CASSQDVAGGLGEQYF.

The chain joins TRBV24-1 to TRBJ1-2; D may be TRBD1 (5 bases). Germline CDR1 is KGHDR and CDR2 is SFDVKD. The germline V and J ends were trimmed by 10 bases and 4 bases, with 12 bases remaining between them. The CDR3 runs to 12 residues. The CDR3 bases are TGTGCCACTTGGGACGGCACCTATGGCTACACCTTC. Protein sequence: CATWDGTYGYTF.

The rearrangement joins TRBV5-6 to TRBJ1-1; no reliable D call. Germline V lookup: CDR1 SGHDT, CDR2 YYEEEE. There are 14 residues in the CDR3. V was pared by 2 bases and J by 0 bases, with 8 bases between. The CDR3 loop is CASSFQRMNTEAFF. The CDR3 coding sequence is TGTGCCAGCAGCTTTCAACGGATGAACACTGAAGCTTTCTTT.

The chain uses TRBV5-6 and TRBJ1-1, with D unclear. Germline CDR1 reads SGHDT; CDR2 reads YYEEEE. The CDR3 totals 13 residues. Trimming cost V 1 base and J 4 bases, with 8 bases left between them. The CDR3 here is CASSLRVVTEAFF. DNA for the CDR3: TGTGCCAGCAGCTTGCGGGTAGTCACTGAAGCTTTCTTT.

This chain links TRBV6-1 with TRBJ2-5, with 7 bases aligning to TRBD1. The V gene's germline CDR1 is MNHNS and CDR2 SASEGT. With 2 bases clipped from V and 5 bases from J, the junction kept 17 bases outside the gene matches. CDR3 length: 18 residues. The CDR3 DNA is TGTGCCAGCAGTGAATCGGGGCCCACGACAGGGTTCGGGGAGACCCAGTACTTC. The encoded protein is CASSESGPTTGFGETQYF.

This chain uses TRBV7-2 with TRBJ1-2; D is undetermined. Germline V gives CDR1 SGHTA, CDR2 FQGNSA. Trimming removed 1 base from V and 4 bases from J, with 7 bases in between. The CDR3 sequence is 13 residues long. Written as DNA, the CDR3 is TGTGCCAGCAGCTTAGGCCCAACCTATGGCTACACCTTC. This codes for CASSLGPTYGYTF. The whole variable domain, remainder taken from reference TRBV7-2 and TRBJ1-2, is GAGVSQSPSNKVTEKGKDVELRCDPISGHTALYWYRQSLGQGLEFLIYFQGNSAPDKSGLPSDRFSAERTGGSVSTLTIQRTQQEDSAVYLCASSLGPTYGYTFGSGTRLTVV.

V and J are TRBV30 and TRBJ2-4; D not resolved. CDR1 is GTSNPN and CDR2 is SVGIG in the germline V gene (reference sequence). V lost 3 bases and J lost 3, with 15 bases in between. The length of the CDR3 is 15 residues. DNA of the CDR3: TGTGCCTGGAGGGCTAGGGATCGAAGCAAAAACATTCAGTACTTC. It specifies CAWRARDRSKNIQYF.

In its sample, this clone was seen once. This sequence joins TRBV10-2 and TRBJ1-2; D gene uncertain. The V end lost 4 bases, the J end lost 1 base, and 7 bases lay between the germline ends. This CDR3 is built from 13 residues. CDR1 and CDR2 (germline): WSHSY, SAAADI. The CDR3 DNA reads TGCGCCAGCAGTGTGAGTGATAACTATGGCTACACCTTC. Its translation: CASSVSDNYGYTF.

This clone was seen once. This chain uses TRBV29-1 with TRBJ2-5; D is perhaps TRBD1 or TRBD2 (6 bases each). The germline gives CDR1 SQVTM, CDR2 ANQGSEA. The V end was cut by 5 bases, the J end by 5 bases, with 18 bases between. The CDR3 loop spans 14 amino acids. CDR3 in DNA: TGCAGCGTTTCTGGGGGGCCGGGTGGCGAGACCCAGTACTTC. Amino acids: CSVSGGPGGETQYF.

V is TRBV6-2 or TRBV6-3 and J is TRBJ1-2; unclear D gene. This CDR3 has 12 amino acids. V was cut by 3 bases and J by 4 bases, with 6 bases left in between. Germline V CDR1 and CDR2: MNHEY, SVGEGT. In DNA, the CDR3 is TGTGCCAGCAGTTATAGGCGCTATGGCTACACCTTC. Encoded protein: CASSYRRYGYTF.

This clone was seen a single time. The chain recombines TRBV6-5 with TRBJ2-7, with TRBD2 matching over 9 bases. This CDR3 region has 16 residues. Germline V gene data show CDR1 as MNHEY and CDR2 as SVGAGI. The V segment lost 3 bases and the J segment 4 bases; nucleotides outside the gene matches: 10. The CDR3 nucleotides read TGTGCCAGCAGTTATGCAGGGACTAGCCGGGCTTACGAGCAGTACTTC. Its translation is CASSYAGTSRAYEQYF.

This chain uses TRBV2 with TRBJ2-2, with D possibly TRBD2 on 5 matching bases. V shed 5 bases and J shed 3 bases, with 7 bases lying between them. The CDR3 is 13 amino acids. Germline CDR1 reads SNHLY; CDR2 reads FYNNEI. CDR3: CASSLLDTGELFF. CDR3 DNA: TGTGCCAGCAGTCTACTAGACACCGGGGAGCTGTTTTTT.